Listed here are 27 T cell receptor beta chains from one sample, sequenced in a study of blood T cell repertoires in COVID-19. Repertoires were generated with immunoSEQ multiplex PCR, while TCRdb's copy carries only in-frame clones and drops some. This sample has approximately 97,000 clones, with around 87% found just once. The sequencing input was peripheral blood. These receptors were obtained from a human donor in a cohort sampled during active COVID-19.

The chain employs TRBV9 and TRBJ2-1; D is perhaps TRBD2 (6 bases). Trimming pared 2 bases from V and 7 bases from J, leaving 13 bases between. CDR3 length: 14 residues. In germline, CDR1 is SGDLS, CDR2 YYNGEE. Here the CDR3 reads CASSVRSAGNEQFF. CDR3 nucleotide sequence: TGTGCCAGCAGCGTCCGGTCGGCGGGGAATGAGCAGTTCTTC.

The CDR3 protein is CASTRDYSYEQYF. The CDR3 nucleotides read TGTGCCAGCACCCGGGACTACTCCTACGAGCAGTACTTC. This chain uses TRBV5-6 with TRBJ2-7; 7 bases are shared with TRBD2. J lost 0 bases, V lost 6 bases, and 3 bases had no gene match. The CDR3 runs 13 residues. Germline CDR1 and CDR2: SGHDT and YYEEEE.

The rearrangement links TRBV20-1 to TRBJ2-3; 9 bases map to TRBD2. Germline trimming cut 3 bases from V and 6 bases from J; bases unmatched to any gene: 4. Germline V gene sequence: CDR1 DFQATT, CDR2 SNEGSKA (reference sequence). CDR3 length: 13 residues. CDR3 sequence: CSASSGRPDTQYF. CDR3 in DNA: TGCAGTGCTAGTAGCGGGAGACCCGATACGCAGTATTTT.

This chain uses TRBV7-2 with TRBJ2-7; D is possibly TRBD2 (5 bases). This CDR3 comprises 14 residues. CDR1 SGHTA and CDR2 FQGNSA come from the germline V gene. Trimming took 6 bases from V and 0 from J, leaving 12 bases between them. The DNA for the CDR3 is TGTGCCAGCAGACTAGACCCGGGCTCCTACGAGCAGTACTTC. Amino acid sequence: CASRLDPGSYEQYF.

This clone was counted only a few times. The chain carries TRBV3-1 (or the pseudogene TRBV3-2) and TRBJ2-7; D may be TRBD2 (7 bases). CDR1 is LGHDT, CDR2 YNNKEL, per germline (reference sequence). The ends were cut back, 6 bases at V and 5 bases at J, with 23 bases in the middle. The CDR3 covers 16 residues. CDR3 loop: CASRPSGGAKTNEQYF. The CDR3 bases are TGTGCCAGCAGGCCCAGTGGGGGGGCCAAAACCAACGAGCAGTACTTC.

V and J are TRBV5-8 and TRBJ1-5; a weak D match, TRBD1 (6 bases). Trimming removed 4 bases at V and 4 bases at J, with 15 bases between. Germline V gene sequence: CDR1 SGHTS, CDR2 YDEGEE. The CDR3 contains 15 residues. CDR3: CASSRTDRRNQPQHF. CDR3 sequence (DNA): TGTGCCAGCAGCCGGACCGACAGGAGAAATCAGCCCCAGCATTTT.

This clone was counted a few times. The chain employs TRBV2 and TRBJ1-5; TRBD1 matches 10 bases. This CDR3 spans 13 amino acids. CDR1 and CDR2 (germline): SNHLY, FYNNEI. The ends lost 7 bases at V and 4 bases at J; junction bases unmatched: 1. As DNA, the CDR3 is TGTGCCAGCAAGGGACAGGGGAATCAGCCCCAGCATTTT. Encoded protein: CASKGQGNQPQHF.

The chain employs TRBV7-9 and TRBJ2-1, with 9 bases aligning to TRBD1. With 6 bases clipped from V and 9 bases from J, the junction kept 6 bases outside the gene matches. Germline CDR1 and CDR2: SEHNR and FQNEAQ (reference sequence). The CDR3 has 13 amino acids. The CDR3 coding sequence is TGTGCCAGCAGGGTCGACAGGGGGGGTGAGCAGTTCTTC. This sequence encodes CASRVDRGGEQFF. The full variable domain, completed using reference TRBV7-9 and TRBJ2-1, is DTGVSQNPRHKITKRGQNVTFRCDPISEHNRLYWYRQTLGQGPEFLTYFQNEAQLEKSRLLSDRFSAERPKGSFSTLEIQRTEQGDSAMYLCASRVDRGGEQFFGPGTRLTVL.

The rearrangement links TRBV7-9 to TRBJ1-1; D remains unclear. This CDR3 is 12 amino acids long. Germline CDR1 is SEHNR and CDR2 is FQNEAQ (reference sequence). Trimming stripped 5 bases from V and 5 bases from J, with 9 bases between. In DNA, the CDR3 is TGTGCCAGCAGCCAAACTCGTACTGAAGCTTTCTTT. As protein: CASSQTRTEAFF.

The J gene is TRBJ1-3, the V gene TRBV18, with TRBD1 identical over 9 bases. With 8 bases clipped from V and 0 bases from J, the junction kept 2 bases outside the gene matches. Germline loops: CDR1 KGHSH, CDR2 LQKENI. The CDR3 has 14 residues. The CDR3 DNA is TGTGCCAGCCAGACAGGGGGCTCTGGAAACACCATATATTTT. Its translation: CASQTGGSGNTIYF.

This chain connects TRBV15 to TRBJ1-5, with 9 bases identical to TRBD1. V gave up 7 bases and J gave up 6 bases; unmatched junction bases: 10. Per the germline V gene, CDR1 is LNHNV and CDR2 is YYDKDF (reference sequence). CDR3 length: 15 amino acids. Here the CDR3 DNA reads TGTGCCACCAAATCTGTGACAGGGGGACCTCAGCCCCAGCATTTT. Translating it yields CATKSVTGGPQPQHF.

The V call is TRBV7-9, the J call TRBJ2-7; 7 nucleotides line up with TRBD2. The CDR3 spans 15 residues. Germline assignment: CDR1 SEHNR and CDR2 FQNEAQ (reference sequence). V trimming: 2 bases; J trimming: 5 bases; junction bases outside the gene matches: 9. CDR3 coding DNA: TGTGCCAGCAGCTTAAGTGGGAGGGGCTTCCACGAGCAGTACTTC. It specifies CASSLSGRGFHEQYF.

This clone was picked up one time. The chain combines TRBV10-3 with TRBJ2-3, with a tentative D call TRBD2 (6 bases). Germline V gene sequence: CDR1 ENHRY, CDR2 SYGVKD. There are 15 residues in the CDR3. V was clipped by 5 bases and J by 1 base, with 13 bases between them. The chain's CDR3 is CAISRDSQGTDTQYF. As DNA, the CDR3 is TGTGCCATCAGTCGGGACTCCCAGGGCACAGATACGCAGTATTTT.

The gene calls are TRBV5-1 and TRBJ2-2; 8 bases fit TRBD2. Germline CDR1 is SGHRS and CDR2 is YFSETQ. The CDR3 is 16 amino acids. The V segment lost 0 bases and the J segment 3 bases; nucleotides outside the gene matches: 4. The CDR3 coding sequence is TGCGCCAGCAGCTTGGAGGCTAGCGGGTACACCGGGGAGCTGTTTTTT. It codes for CASSLEASGYTGELFF.

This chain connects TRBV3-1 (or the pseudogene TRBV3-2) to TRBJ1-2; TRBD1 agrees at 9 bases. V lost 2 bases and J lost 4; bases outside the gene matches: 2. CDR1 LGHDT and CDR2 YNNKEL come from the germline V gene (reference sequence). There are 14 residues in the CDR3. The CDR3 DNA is TGTGCCAGCAGCCAAATGGACAGGGGCTATGGCTACACCTTC. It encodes CASSQMDRGYGYTF.

The CDR3 reads CASSLPGSGIFSSYNEQFF. Here the CDR3 DNA reads TGTGCCAGCAGCTTGCCGGGTAGCGGGATTTTTAGCTCCTACAATGAGCAGTTCTTC. The chain is built from TRBV5-4 and TRBJ2-1; 8 positions agree with TRBD2. CDR3 size: 19 residues. V dropped 1 base and J dropped 0; count of bases not matched to a gene: 12. Germline CDR1 reads SGHNT; CDR2 reads YYREEE (reference sequence).

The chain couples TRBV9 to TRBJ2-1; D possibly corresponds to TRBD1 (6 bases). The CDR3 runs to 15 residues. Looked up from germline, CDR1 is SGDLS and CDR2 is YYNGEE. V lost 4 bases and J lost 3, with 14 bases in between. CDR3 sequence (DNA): TGTGCCAGCAGCCCCCGGACAGACGGCTACAATGAGCAGTTCTTC. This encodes CASSPRTDGYNEQFF.

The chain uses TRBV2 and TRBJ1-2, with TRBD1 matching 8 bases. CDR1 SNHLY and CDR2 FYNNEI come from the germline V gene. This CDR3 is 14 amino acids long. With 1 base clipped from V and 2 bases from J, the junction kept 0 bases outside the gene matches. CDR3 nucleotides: TGTGCCAGCAGTGAAGGGACAGGGAACTATGGCTACACCTTC. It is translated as CASSEGTGNYGYTF.

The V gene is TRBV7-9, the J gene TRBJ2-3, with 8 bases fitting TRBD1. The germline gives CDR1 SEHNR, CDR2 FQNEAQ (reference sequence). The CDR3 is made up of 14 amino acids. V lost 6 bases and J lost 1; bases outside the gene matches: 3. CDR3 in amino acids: CASRPDRGTDTQYF. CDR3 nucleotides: TGTGCCAGCAGACCGGACAGGGGCACAGATACGCAGTATTTT.

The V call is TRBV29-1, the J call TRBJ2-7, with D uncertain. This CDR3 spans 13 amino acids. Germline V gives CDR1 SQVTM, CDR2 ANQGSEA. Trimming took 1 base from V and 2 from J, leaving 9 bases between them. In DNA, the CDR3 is TGCAGCGTTGAAGGTATGTCCCCCTACGAGCAGTACTTC. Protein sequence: CSVEGMSPYEQYF.

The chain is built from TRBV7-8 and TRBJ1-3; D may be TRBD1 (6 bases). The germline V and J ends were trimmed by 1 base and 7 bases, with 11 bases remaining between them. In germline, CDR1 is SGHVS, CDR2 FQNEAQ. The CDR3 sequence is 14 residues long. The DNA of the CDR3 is TGTGCCAGCAGCTTAGGAATGGGGGCCAACACCATATATTTT. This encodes CASSLGMGANTIYF. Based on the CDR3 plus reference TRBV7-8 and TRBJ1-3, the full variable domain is GAGVSQSPRYKVAKRGQDVALRCDPISGHVSLFWYQQALGQGPEFLTYFQNEAQLDKSGLPSDRFFAERPEGSVSTLKIQRTQQEDSAVYLCASSLGMGANTIYFGEGSWLTVV.

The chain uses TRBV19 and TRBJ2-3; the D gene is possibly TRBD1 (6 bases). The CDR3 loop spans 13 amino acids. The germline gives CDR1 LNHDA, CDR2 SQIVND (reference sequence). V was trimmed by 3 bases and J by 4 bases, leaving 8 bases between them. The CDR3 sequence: CASSIKGADTQYF. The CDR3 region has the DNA TGTGCCAGTAGTATCAAGGGGGCAGATACGCAGTATTTT.

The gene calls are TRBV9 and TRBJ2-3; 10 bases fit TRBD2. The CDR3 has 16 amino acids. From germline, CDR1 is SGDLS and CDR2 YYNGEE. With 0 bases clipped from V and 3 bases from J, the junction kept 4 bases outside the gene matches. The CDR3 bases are TGTGCCAGCAGCGTAGGGCAGGGACTAGCGACAGATACGCAGTATTTT. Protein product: CASSVGQGLATDTQYF.

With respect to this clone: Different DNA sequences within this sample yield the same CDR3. The DNA of the CDR3 is TGTGCCAGCAGTCCCCGTCCCCTAGCGGGACGGGGCACCGGGGAGCTGTTTTTT. Translated: CASSPRPLAGRGTGELFF. The genes are TRBV27 and TRBJ2-2, with 9 bases that match TRBD2. Trimming removed 5 bases from V and 4 bases from J; junction bases left unmatched: 14. From germline, CDR1 is MNHEY and CDR2 SMNVEV (reference sequence). The CDR3 contains 18 residues.

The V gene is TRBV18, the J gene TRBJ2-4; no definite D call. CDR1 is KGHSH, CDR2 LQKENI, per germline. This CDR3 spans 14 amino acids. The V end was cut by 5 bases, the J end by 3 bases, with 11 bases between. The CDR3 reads CASSEDLVKNIQYF. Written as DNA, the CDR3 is TGTGCCAGCTCAGAGGATTTAGTCAAAAACATTCAGTACTTC. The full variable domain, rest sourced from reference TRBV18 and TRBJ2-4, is NAGVMQNPRHLVRRRGQEARLRCSPMKGHSHVYWYRQLPEEGLKFMVYLQKENIIDESGMPKERFSAEFPKEGPSILRIQQVVRGDSAAYFCASSEDLVKNIQYFGAGTRLSVL.

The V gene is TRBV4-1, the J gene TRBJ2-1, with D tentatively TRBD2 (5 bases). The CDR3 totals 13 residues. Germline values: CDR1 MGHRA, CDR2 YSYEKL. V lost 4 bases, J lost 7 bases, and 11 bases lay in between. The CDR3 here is CASSPTPGNEQFF. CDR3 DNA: TGCGCCAGCAGCCCAACTCCGGGGAATGAGCAGTTCTTC.

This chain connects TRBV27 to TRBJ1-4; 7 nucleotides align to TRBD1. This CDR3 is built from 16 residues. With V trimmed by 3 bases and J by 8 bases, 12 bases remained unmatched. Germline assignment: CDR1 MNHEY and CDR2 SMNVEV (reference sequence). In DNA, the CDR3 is TGTGCCAGCAGTTTCTCGGACAGGCAGGGGTCAGAAAAACTGTTTTTT. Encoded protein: CASSFSDRQGSEKLFF.